This T cell receptor (beta chain) originates from a study of T cells after yellow fever vaccination. One entry per CDR3 protein, called by TCRdb with MiXCR from the 5' RACE reads. The repertoire consists of some 250,000 distinct CDR3 sequences, with 6.5% to 8.5% occurring once and the leading ten covering approximately 0.84%. The CDR3 extends over 15 amino acids. Germline-derived CDR1 and CDR2 are LNHDA and SQIVND (reference sequence). This clonotype was seen only a few times. The junction and the germline gene differ at one end; a read error may be behind it. The material was CD4+ T cells sorted from PBMCs, obtained 15 days after the yellow fever booster vaccination. This clonotype was obtained from a man younger than 45 who received the YFV17D yellow fever vaccine. The V gene is TRBV19, the J gene TRBJ2-5; D is possibly TRBD1 (5 bases). The CDR3 DNA follows: TGTGCCAGTAGCCTCTCCCAGGGATGGCAAGTGACCCAGTACTTC. This encodes CASSLSQGWQVTQYF.